A single sample is the source of the 12 T cell receptor beta chains below, sequenced in a study of OX40 agonist ivuxolimab in advanced cancers. Here immunoSEQ multiplex PCR was the method, and the copy in TCRdb shows in-frame clones only, minus some. The sample contains 15,000 to 20,000 clones, about four fifths of which appear only once. This specimen consisted of CD4+ or CD8+ T cells sorted from blood, obtained in a trial of the OX40 agonist ivuxolimab. The receptors were gathered from an adult with an advanced solid tumor such as melanoma, head and neck, liver or kidney cancer.

This chain connects TRBV12-5 to TRBJ2-5; 7 bases map to TRBD1. Germline-derived CDR1 and CDR2 are LGHNT and FRNRAP. The V gene end was trimmed by 5 bases and the J gene end by 1 base; junction bases not matched to a gene: 4. The CDR3 length is 14 residues. The CDR3 sequence is CASGPWDSQETQYF. The CDR3 DNA sequence: TGTGCTAGTGGTCCCTGGGACAGCCAAGAGACCCAGTACTTC.

V is TRBV5-1 and J is TRBJ2-7; D possibly corresponds to TRBD2 (5 bases). V shed 3 bases and J shed 4 bases, with 11 bases lying between them. In germline, CDR1 is SGHRS, CDR2 YFSETQ. This CDR3 contains 13 residues. In nucleotides, the CDR3 is TGCGCCAGCAGCTCGCCAAGAGGGTACGAGCAGTACTTC. Encoded protein: CASSSPRGYEQYF.

The genes are TRBV4-3 and TRBJ1-4; D uncertain. This CDR3 is 13 amino acids long. CDR1 is LGHNA and CDR2 is YSLEER in the germline V gene. Trimming stripped 3 bases from V and 5 bases from J, with 7 bases between. The CDR3 loop reads CASSHAENEKLFF. The CDR3 DNA reads TGCGCCAGCAGCCACGCGGAGAATGAAAAACTGTTTTTT.

CDR3 amino acids: CASSFGRIFEAFF. The CDR3 bases are TGTGCCAGCAGCTTTGGACGGATTTTTGAAGCTTTCTTT. The rearrangement joins TRBV5-6 to TRBJ1-1; unclear D gene. The V gene lost 2 bases and the J gene lost 7 bases, with 12 bases spanning the gap. The CDR3 is 13 amino acids. Per the germline V gene, CDR1 is SGHDT and CDR2 is YYEEEE.

The V gene is TRBV4-3, the J gene TRBJ2-1; 9 bases match TRBD1. V shed 4 bases, J shed 6 bases, and the junction held 4 bases outside the gene matches. The CDR3 loop spans 14 amino acids. Germline V gives CDR1 LGHNA, CDR2 YSLEER. CDR3 coding DNA: TGCGCCAGCAGCCTCGGGACAGGGACCAATGAGCAGTTCTTC. Its protein is CASSLGTGTNEQFF.

This clone showed up just once. V gene TRBV7-9 combines with J gene TRBJ2-1; D not resolved. V gave up 3 bases and J gave up 5 bases, with 5 bases separating them. Germline CDR1 and CDR2: SEHNR and FQNEAQ (reference sequence). The CDR3 totals 12 residues. CDR3 region: CASSFDNNEQFF. CDR3 DNA: TGTGCCAGCAGCTTCGATAACAATGAGCAGTTCTTC.

The chain couples TRBV11-3 to TRBJ1-6; the match to TRBD1 covers 7 bases. The CDR3 runs to 14 residues. Germline CDR1 and CDR2: SGHNT and YENEEA. V lost 5 bases and J lost 7; bases outside the gene matches: 5. The CDR3 coding sequence is TGTGCCAGCAGCGTCGGACAGGCGAATTCACCCCTCCACTTT. It codes for CASSVGQANSPLHF.

This clone was seen a single time. This rearrangement joins TRBV9 to TRBJ2-5; possibly TRBD2 for D (6 bases). The J call may be incorrect, as the DNA end agrees better with TRBJ2-7. The CDR3 loop spans 13 amino acids. Per germline, CDR1 SGDLS and CDR2 YYNGEE. CDR3 bases: TGTGCCAGCAGCGTAGTGGGAGGAGGCGAGCAGTACTTC. Protein: CASSVVGGGEQYF.

The rearrangement joins TRBV18 to TRBJ1-1; a possible D gene is TRBD1 (6 bases). This CDR3 is built from 15 residues. Per the germline V gene, CDR1 is KGHSH and CDR2 is LQKENI. The V gene lost 5 bases and the J gene lost 4 bases, with 17 bases spanning the gap. For the CDR3, the DNA is TGTGCCAGCTCATTAGAACCGGGACATAGCACTGAAGCTTTCTTT. This encodes CASSLEPGHSTEAFF.

The rearrangement links TRBV5-1 to TRBJ2-1, with 8 nucleotides matching TRBD1. In germline, CDR1 is SGHRS, CDR2 YFSETQ. The junction had 10 bases not matched to a gene; V was cut back by 4 bases and J by 4 bases. CDR3 size: 16 residues. CDR3 amino acids: CASSPPDRVTYNEQFF. Here the CDR3 DNA reads TGCGCCAGCAGCCCCCCGGACAGGGTTACGTACAATGAGCAGTTCTTC.

J is TRBJ1-6 and V is TRBV27, with D hard to call. The CDR3 totals 12 residues. From germline, CDR1 is MNHEY and CDR2 SMNVEV (reference sequence). V was trimmed by 2 bases and J by 13 bases, leaving 9 bases between them. The CDR3 nucleotides are TGTGCCAGCAGTTTAGGGGAACGGCCCCTCCACTTT. Translated, it gives CASSLGERPLHF.

This clone has just a few counts. The rearrangement uses TRBV11-2 and TRBJ2-2; unclear D gene. V gave up 6 bases and J gave up 3 bases, with 5 bases separating them. The CDR3 runs to 12 residues. The germline gives CDR1 SGHAT, CDR2 FQNNGV. Here the CDR3 DNA reads TGTGCCAGCAGTCGCTACACCGGGGAGCTGTTTTTT. The encoded protein is CASSRYTGELFF.